This T cell receptor (beta chain) emerged from a study of cytomegalovirus exposure and HLA in healthy donors. Looking at the study overall: Around 83% of 398 genotyped donors fell in the Caucasian-associated ancestry cluster.

This clone appeared a few times. Its target is unknown. The study, taken as a whole, reports: A few of the chains that were CMV-associated were confirmed in vitro to be specific for CMV antigens. Reports described diagnosis of cytomegalovirus status by the classifier as highly specific and sensitive. A missense DCLRE1C variant was associated with V- and J-gene trimming of TCR beta chains in a later analysis, and an independent cohort replicated the association.

This CDR3 has 12 residues. With V trimmed by 1 base and J by 6 bases, 0 bases remained unmatched. From germline, CDR1 is MNHEY and CDR2 SMNVEV (reference sequence). The PCR was carried out with 60 Vbeta primers and 13 Jbeta primers. Assay: immunoSEQ multiplex PCR; the TCRdb copy retains only in-frame clones and omits some. The sample holds about 130,000 clones, almost 80% seen once. The sequenced material came from PBMCs. The TCR comes from a female donor in good health and CMV-seronegative. V and J are TRBV27 and TRBJ2-7; 7 bases agree with TRBD2. CDR3 sequence reads: CASSLWGGEQYF. DNA for the CDR3: TGTGCCAGCAGTTTATGGGGGGGCGAGCAGTACTTC.